This T cell receptor (beta chain) is from a study of T cell responses to AZD1222 COVID-19 vaccine (dated by TCRdb to the early 2020s). Regarding the complete study: TCR sequencing was performed for roughly 250 trial participants, of whom 200 to 210 were given two doses of AZD1222 and approximately 26 were given two doses of MenACWY control vaccine. Trial participants were enrolled into age subgroups of 18-55, 56-69 and 70-plus years, which contained approximately 150, 28 and 58 TCR-sequenced participants, respectively. Overall results and qualifications from the work: Nearly half of unique spike-specific TCRs reportedly recognized epitopes outside regions mutated in the B.1.351 and B.1.1.7 variants. Only a handful of AZD1222 recipients were SARS-CoV-2 seropositive at baseline, limiting conclusions about previously exposed vaccinees. Vaccine-associated CD4 TCRs spanned the whole spike protein, with dominant responses in regions 160-218 and 743-854. Because no day 14 peak-response samples were available, the repertoires could be characterized only after the peak T cell response. After two AZD1222 doses, spike-specific TCR breadth and depth were significantly higher than at day 0 and than in MenACWY recipients. Most participants were white British and females outnumbered males, and the authors suggested that clonal diversity may have been underestimated. In the small 56-69-year group, the increase in depth fell short of significance, most likely because of low power.

A remark on this clone: The antigen it recognizes is unknown. Base qualities are not recorded, but no much larger clone differs from it by a single base.

The CDR3 regions of human TCRbeta chains were subjected to immunosequencing. The paper's data handling went like this. Repertoire TCRs were matched against a reference library of SARS-CoV-2-specific TCRs generated with the MIRA antigen-specificity platform. Breadth was defined as the fraction of unique TCRs that were SARS-CoV-2-associated, and depth was defined as the fraction of total T cells that were SARS-CoV-2-associated. Using the MIRA data, each spike-specific TCR was mapped to the spike region that the TCR reacts to and placed in a CD4 or CD8 class. Log10-transformed breadth and depth values were compared by one-way ANOVA with Sidak's multiple comparisons tests. As stored in TCRdb, this immuneACCESS dataset retains in-frame rearrangements with V and J assigned. A fraction of the clones does not appear; measured against another copy, unresolved V genes explain less than half of the discrepancy, and the remainder lacks a known reason. V and J calls and clone size are copied from that table; D and trimming were computed from the DNA. The table for this sample lists 120,000 or so clones; 90% of them were counted only once. Under 4.5% of the sample belongs to the ten largest clones.

The time point label, as the study defines it: about 28 days (+/-7) after the second vaccine dose. The meaning of the sample's treatment or condition label: meningococcal conjugate vaccine given as trial control. Vaccinee samples came from UK trials COV001 and COV002, including a single-blind randomized controlled phase 2/3 trial of AZD1222 (ChAdOx1 nCoV-19) in healthy adults. For TCRbeta chain sequencing, PBMC samples from trial participants were taken at day 0 and at day 28 after the second dose. The germline V gene (reference sequence) supplies CDR1 MNHEY and CDR2 SMNVEV. The CDR3 covers 13 residues, taking in both the cysteine and the phenylalanine. The entry retains the CDR3 DNA only, 39 bases that are in frame from base 1. V loses 5 bases, J loses 3 bases, and the germline ends lie 10 bases apart.

The receptor was derived from an adult who received the MenACWY meningococcal vaccine as a control. Recombination joined TRBV27 with TRBJ1-1; the D segment could be TRBD1, given 5 matching bases. The specimen comprised peripheral blood, sampled 28 days after the second dose of the MenACWY control vaccine. The CDR3 protein sequence reads: CASSTRGHTEAFF. At the DNA level, the sequence is TGTGCCAGCAGTACCCGGGGCCACACTGAAGCTTTCTTT.